This TCR beta chain was identified during a study of blood T cell repertoires in COVID-19. On the study more broadly: The samples span acute and convalescent COVID-19 from the United States, Italy and Spain.

Clones were sequenced by immunoSEQ multiplex PCR, and TCRdb holds only the in-frame ones, with some missing. This table holds 250,000 to 350,000 clones, 89% found once. The CDR3 is 14 residues long. The germline V and J ends were trimmed by 6 bases and 3 bases, with 12 bases remaining between them. The germline V gene has CDR1 LNHDA and CDR2 SQIVND (reference sequence). The clonotype comes from an older woman with acute or convalescent COVID-19. This sequence joins TRBV19 and TRBJ1-5; D remains ambiguous. The sample was peripheral blood. Written as DNA, the CDR3 is TGTGCCAGTAGGACGGGTAACCTCAATCAGCCCCAGCATTTT. Its translation is CASRTGNLNQPQHF.